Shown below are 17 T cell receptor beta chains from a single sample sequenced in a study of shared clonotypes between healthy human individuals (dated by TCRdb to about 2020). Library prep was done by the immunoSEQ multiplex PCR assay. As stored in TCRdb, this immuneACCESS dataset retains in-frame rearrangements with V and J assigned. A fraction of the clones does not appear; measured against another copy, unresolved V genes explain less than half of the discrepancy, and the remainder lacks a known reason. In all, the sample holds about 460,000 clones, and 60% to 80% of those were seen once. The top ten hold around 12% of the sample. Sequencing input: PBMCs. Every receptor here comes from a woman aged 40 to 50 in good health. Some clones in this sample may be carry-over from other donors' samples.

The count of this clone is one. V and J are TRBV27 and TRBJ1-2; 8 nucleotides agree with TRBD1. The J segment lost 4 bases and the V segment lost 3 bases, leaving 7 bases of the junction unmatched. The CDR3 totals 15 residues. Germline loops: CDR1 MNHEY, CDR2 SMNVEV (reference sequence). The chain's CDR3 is CASSFRGQLPYGYTF. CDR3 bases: TGTGCCAGCAGTTTCAGGGGGCAGTTACCCTATGGCTACACCTTC.

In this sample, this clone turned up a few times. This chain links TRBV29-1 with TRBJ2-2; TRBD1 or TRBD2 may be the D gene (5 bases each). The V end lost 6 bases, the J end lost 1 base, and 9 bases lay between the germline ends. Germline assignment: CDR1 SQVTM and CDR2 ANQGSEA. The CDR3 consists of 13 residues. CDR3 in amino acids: CSVLGENTGELFF. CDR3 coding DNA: TGCAGCGTCCTGGGGGAGAACACCGGGGAGCTGTTTTTT.

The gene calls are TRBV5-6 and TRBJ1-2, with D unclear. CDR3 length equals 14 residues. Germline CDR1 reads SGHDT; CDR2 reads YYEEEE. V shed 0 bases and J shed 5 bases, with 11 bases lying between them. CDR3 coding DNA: TGTGCCAGCAGCTTGGCGTCTACGGATTATGGCTACACCTTC. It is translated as CASSLASTDYGYTF.

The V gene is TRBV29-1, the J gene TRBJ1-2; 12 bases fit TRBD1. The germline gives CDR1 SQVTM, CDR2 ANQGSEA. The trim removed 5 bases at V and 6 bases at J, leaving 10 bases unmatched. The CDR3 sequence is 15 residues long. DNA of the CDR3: TGCAGCGTTCTAACAGCCGGGACAGGGGGCAATGGCTACACCTTC. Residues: CSVLTAGTGGNGYTF. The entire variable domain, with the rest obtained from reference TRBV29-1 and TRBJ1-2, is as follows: SAVISQKPSRDICQRGTSLTIQCQVDSQVTMMFWYRQQPGQSLTLIATANQGSEATYESGFVIDKFPISRPNLTFSTLTVSNMSPEDSSIYLCSVLTAGTGGNGYTFGSGTRLTVV.

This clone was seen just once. The DNA of the CDR3 is TGTGCCAGCAGCCGGGGCCTTGCCCATCAGCCCCAGCATTTT. This gives the protein CASSRGLAHQPQHF. The chain links TRBV5-6 to TRBJ1-5; maybe TRBD1 (5 bases). V gave up 4 bases and J gave up 5 bases, with 13 bases separating them. CDR1 SGHDT and CDR2 YYEEEE come from the germline V gene. This CDR3 comprises 14 residues.

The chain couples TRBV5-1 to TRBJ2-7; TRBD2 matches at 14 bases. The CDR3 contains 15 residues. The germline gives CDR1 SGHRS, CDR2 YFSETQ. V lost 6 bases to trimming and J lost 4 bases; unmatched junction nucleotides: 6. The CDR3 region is CASTYGTSGGYEQYF. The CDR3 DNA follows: TGCGCCAGCACCTACGGGACTAGCGGGGGTTACGAGCAGTACTTC. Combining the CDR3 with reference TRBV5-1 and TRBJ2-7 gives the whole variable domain KAGVTQTPRYLIKTRGQQVTLSCSPISGHRSVSWYQQTPGQGLQFLFEYFSETQRNKGNFPGRFSGRQFSNSRSEMNVSTLELGDSALYLCASTYGTSGGYEQYFGPGTRLTVT.

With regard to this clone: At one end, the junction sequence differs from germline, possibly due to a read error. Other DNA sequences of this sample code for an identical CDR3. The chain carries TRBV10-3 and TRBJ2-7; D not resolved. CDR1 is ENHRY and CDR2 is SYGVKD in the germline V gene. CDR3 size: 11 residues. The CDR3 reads CAISETYEQYF. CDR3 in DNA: TGCGCCATCAGTGAGACCTACGAGCAGTACTTC.

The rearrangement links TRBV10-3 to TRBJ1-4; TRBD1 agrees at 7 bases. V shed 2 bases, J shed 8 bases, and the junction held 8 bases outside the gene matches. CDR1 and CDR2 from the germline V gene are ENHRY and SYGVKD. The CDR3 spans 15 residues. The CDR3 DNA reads TGTGCCATCAGTGAGAAGCAGGGGGGACGAGAAAAACTGTTTTTT. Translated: CAISEKQGGREKLFF.

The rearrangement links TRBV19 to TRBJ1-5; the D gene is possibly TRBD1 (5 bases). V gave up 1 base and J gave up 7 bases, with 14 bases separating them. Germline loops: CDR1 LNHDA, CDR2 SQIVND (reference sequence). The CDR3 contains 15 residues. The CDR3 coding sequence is TGTGCCAGTAGTATAGGACGCAGGGCTTGGCAGCCCCAGCATTTT. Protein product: CASSIGRRAWQPQHF.

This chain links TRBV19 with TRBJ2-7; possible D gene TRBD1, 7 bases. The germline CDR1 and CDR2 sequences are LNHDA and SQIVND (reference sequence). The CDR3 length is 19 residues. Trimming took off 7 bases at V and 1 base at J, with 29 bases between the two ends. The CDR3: CASMRTGERAGGGSYEQYF. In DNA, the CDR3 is TGTGCCAGTATGAGAACAGGGGAGCGGGCAGGAGGTGGATCCTACGAGCAGTACTTC.

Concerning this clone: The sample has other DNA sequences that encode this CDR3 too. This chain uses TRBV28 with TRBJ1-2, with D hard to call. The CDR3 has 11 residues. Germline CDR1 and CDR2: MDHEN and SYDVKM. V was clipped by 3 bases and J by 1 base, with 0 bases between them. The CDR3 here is CASSFNYGYTF. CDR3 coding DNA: TGTGCCAGCAGTTTTAACTATGGCTACACCTTC.

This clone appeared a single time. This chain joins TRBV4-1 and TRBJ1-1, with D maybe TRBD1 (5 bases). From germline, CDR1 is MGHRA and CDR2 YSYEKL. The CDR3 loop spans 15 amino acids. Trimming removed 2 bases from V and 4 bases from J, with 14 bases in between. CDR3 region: CASSQRTSGPTEAFF. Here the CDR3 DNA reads TGCGCCAGCAGCCAAAGGACCTCAGGGCCCACTGAAGCTTTCTTT.

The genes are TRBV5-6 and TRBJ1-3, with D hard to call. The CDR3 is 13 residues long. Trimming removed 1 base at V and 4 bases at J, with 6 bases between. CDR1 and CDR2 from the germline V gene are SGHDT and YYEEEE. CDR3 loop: CASSLLFGNTIYF. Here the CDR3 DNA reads TGTGCCAGCAGCTTGCTCTTCGGAAACACCATATATTTT.

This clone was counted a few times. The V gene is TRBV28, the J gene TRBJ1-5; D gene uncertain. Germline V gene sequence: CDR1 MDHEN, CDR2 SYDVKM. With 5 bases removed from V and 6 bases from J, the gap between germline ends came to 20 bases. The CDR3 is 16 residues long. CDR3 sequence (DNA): TGTGCCAGCAGTGTGAATTGGATGGATGGTAGTCAGCCCCAGCATTTT. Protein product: CASSVNWMDGSQPQHF.

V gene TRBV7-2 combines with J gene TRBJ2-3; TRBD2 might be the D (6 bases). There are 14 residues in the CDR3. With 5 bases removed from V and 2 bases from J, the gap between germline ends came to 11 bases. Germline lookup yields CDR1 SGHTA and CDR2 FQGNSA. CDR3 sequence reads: CASSMGLPTDTQYF. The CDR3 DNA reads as TGTGCCAGCAGCATGGGACTGCCCACAGATACGCAGTATTTT.

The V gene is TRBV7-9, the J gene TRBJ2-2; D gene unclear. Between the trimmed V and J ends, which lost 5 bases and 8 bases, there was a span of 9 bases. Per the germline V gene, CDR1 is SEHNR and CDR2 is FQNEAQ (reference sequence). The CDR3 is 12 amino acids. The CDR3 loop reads CASSPGAGELFF. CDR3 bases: TGTGCCAGCAGCCCAGGTGCTGGGGAGCTGTTTTTT.

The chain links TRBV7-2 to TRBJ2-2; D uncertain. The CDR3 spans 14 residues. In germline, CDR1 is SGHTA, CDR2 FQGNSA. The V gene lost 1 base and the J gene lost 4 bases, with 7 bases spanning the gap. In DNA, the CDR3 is TGTGCCAGCAGCTTAGGTCTTGTCACCGGGGAGCTGTTTTTT. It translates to CASSLGLVTGELFF.